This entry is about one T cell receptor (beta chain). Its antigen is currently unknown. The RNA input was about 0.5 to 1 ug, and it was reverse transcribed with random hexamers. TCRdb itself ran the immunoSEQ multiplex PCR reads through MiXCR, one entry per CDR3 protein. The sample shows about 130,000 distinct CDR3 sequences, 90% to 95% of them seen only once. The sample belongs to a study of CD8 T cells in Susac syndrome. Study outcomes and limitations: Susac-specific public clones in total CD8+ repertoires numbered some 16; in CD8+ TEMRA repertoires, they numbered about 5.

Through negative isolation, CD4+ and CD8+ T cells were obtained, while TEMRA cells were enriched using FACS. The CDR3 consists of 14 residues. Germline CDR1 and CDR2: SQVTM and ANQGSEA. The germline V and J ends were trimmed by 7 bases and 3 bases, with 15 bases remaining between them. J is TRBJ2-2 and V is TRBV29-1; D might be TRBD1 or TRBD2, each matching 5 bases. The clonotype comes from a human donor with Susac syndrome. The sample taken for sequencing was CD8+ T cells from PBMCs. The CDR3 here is CSGRGRVDTGELFF. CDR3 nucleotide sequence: TGCAGCGGACGGGGCAGGGTGGACACCGGGGAGCTGTTTTTT.